This TCR beta chain was documented in a study of cytomegalovirus exposure and HLA in healthy donors. Broader study findings: From TCR beta sequences, most subjects' HLA-A and HLA-B alleles were reportedly predicted accurately.

Points on this clone: Its antigen remains unknown.

All the people who gave samples were healthy bone marrow donors. The CDR3 spans 13 residues. Trimming stripped 4 bases from V and 5 bases from J, with 11 bases between. The V gene's germline CDR1 is KGHSH and CDR2 LQKENI. The PCR was carried out with 60 Vbeta primers and 13 Jbeta primers. The assay was immunoSEQ multiplex PCR, and TCRdb's table has in-frame clones only and misses some. The sample has some 200,000 clones, about four fifths seen once. Sequenced: PBMCs. The chain combines TRBV18 with TRBJ2-5; the D gene is possibly TRBD1 (6 bases). The clonotype was recovered from a girl aged 10 to 17 in good health and CMV-seropositive. CDR3 loop: CASSRGPGETQYF. The CDR3 region has the DNA TGTGCCAGCTCACGGGGGCCCGGGGAGACCCAGTACTTC.